A single sample is the source of the 29 T cell receptor beta chains below, sequenced in a study of Graves' ophthalmopathy and Graves' hyperthyroidism. Beta-chain TCR CDR3 regions were amplified from RNA transcripts. RT-PCR with HTBI primers came first, then second-round multiplex PCR. TCRdb passed the multiplex PCR reads through MiXCR, listing each CDR3 protein once. This table holds about 370,000 distinct CDR3 sequences, about 15% found once. The sequencing sample was made of peripheral blood. These receptors all come from an adult woman with stable Graves' hyperthyroidism.

This clonotype has at least ten counts. The chain carries TRBV30 and TRBJ2-2; D may be TRBD2 (5 bases). The germline V gene encodes CDR1 GTSNPN and CDR2 SVGIG (reference sequence). V lost 5 bases and J lost 1, with 8 bases in between. The CDR3 has 13 amino acids. The CDR3 spells CAWGRENTGELFF. CDR3 DNA sequence: TGTGCCTGGGGGAGAGAGAACACCGGGGAGCTGTTTTTT.

This clonotype was found many times. The chain employs TRBV3-1 and TRBJ2-5; D might be TRBD2 (5 bases). Trimming removed 2 bases at V and 13 bases at J, with 17 bases between. The CDR3 runs to 13 residues. The germline gives CDR1 LGHDT, CDR2 YNNKEL (reference sequence). The CDR3: CASSQRGSRPGYF. The CDR3 nucleotides are TGTGCCAGCAGCCAACGAGGGAGTCGGCCGGGGTACTTC.

The chain links TRBV28 to TRBJ2-7; 9 bases fit TRBD1. Per the germline V gene, CDR1 is MDHEN and CDR2 is SYDVKM. The CDR3 length is 16 residues. V shed 6 bases and J 2 bases; nucleotides not matched to a gene: 11. The CDR3 is CASRRFWRTGAYEQYF. For the CDR3, the DNA is TGTGCCAGCAGGCGTTTTTGGAGGACAGGGGCCTACGAGCAGTACTTC. Filled out from reference TRBV28 and TRBJ2-7, the complete variable domain reads DVKVTQSSRYLVKRTGEKVFLECVQDMDHENMFWYRQDPGLGLRLIYFSYDVKMKEKGDIPEGYSVSREKKERFSLILESASTNQTSMYLCASRRFWRTGAYEQYFGPGTRLTVT.

This clonotype was seen many times. The CDR3 nucleotides read TGTGCCAGCAGTCTAACCGAGAACTCCTACGAGCAGTACTTC. This gives the protein CASSLTENSYEQYF. The rearrangement uses TRBV27 and TRBJ2-7; D not certain. V dropped 5 bases and J dropped 0 bases, with 11 bases sitting between them. The CDR3 spans 14 residues. Germline V gene sequence: CDR1 MNHEY, CDR2 SMNVEV (reference sequence).

This clonotype showed up many times. The CDR3 here is CSVSGEAWDLANTGELFF. The CDR3 nucleotides read TGCAGCGTTTCAGGTGAGGCGTGGGACCTCGCGAACACCGGGGAGCTGTTTTTT. This chain uses TRBV29-1 with TRBJ2-2, with D perhaps given as TRBD1 or TRBD2 (5 bases each). Germline V lookup: CDR1 SQVTM, CDR2 ANQGSEA. This CDR3 is 18 amino acids long. With 5 bases removed from V and 0 bases from J, the gap between germline ends came to 22 bases.

This clonotype was recorded many times. This chain joins TRBV14 and TRBJ1-2; D possibly corresponds to TRBD1 (5 bases). This CDR3 contains 13 residues. V lost 4 bases, J lost 4 bases, and 10 bases lay in between. Germline V gene sequence: CDR1 SGHDN, CDR2 FVKESK. CDR3 nucleotides: TGTGCCAGCAGCCCGGGACTGCGCTATGGCTACACCTTC. This sequence encodes CASSPGLRYGYTF.

This clonotype came up many times. CDR3 DNA sequence: TGTGCCAGCAGCTTGGGGGAAGGACCCCGAACCTACGAGCAGTACTTC. This encodes CASSLGEGPRTYEQYF. The chain uses TRBV11-2 and TRBJ2-7; perhaps D is TRBD1 or TRBD2 (5 bases each). CDR3 length: 16 amino acids. V lost 3 bases and J lost 2, with 17 bases in between. Germline assignment: CDR1 SGHAT and CDR2 FQNNGV.

This clonotype was detected ten times or more. The rearrangement links TRBV6-2 or TRBV6-3 to TRBJ1-6; D gene unclear. V was shortened by 2 bases and J by 0 bases, with 8 bases between the two germline ends. Germline-derived CDR1 and CDR2 are MNHEY and SVGEGT. This CDR3 comprises 16 residues. CDR3 residues: CASSYLGGSYNSPLHF. The CDR3 region has the DNA TGTGCCAGCAGTTACCTGGGCGGCTCCTATAATTCACCCCTCCACTTT.

This clonotype came up a few times. The chain employs TRBV7-2 and TRBJ1-6, with 7 bases fitting TRBD1. The CDR3 spans 16 residues. The germline gives CDR1 SGHTA, CDR2 FQGNSA. V lost 5 bases, J lost 2 bases, and 6 bases stayed unmatched. The DNA of the CDR3 is TGTGCCAGCAGCCAGGGGGGCAGGGCCTATAATTCACCCCTCCACTTT. Protein product: CASSQGGRAYNSPLHF.

The sample holds many counts of this clonotype. V is TRBV12-3 or TRBV12-4 and J is TRBJ2-2, with TRBD2 as a possible D gene (5 bases). This CDR3 has 14 residues. The germline V and J ends were trimmed by 5 bases and 0 bases, with 7 bases remaining between them. The CDR3 is CASSMRANTGELFF. The CDR3 DNA reads TGTGCCAGCAGTATGCGGGCGAACACCGGGGAGCTGTTTTTT.

This clonotype was found many times. The chain recombines TRBV4-1 with TRBJ2-5; 9 positions agree with TRBD2. This CDR3 is built from 18 residues. With 5 bases clipped from V and 2 bases from J, the junction kept 15 bases outside the gene matches. Looked up from germline, CDR1 is MGHRA and CDR2 is YSYEKL. CDR3: CASSKAHVLAGEQETQYF. DNA for the CDR3: TGCGCCAGCAGCAAAGCCCACGTACTAGCGGGCGAGCAAGAGACCCAGTACTTC.

In its sample, this clonotype was seen many times. The CDR3 loop reads CASSLVQLGLQPQHF. The DNA for the CDR3 is TGTGCCAGCAGCTTAGTCCAGTTAGGGTTGCAGCCCCAGCATTTT. The chain combines TRBV7-2 with TRBJ1-5; no clear D gene. The CDR3 is 15 residues long. The V gene's germline CDR1 is SGHTA and CDR2 FQGNSA. V shed 1 base and J shed 7 bases, with 14 bases lying between them.

There are many counts of this clonotype. In DNA, the CDR3 is TGTGCCAGCAGTACCTCGGGACTAGCTGTGTACGAGCAGTACTTC. Protein product: CASSTSGLAVYEQYF. V and J are TRBV6-2 or TRBV6-3 and TRBJ2-7; 9 nucleotides align to TRBD2. Germline V gene sequence: CDR1 MNHEY, CDR2 SVGEGT. V lost 5 bases, J lost 4 bases, and 9 bases stayed unmatched. The CDR3 contains 15 residues.

Ten or more counts support this clonotype. The chain carries TRBV6-6 and TRBJ1-2, with D hard to call. V was cut by 2 bases and J by 2 bases, with 9 bases left in between. From germline, CDR1 is MNHNY and CDR2 SVGAGI (reference sequence). The CDR3 sequence is 14 residues long. CDR3 sequence (DNA): TGTGCCAGCAGTTACGTGGGCAGCAACTATGGCTACACCTTC. Amino acids: CASSYVGSNYGYTF.

In its sample, this clonotype was seen a few times. The chain recombines TRBV10-3 with TRBJ1-3; D not resolved. From germline, CDR1 is ENHRY and CDR2 SYGVKD. Trimming left V 4 bases short and J 2 bases short, with 15 bases between. The CDR3 contains 16 residues. CDR3 loop: CAISGEQIRAGNTIYF. CDR3 in DNA: TGTGCCATCAGTGGGGAACAGATTAGAGCTGGAAACACCATATATTTT.

In its sample, this clonotype was seen many times. V usage is TRBV7-3 and J usage is TRBJ2-2; D is uncertain. Per the germline V gene, CDR1 is SGHTA and CDR2 is FQGTGA. CDR3 size: 13 residues. Trimming stripped 6 bases from V and 0 bases from J, with 5 bases between. The CDR3 DNA sequence: TGTGCCAGCAGAAAAGCGAACACCGGGGAGCTGTTTTTT. Protein sequence: CASRKANTGELFF. Together with reference TRBV7-3 and TRBJ2-2, the CDR3 gives the full variable domain: GAGVSQTPSNKVTEKGKYVELRCDPISGHTALYWYRQSLGQGPEFLIYFQGTGAADDSGLPNDRFFAVRPEGSVSTLKIQRTERGDSAVYLCASRKANTGELFFGEGSRLTVL.

This clonotype was counted at least ten times. The chain links TRBV4-3 to TRBJ1-6, with D possibly TRBD1 on 5 matching bases. Trimming cost V 1 base and J 2 bases, with 9 bases left between them. CDR3 length: 16 amino acids. Germline loops: CDR1 LGHNA, CDR2 YSLEER. The CDR3 nucleotides read TGCGCCAGCAGCCAAGTGGGGGGAACCTATAATTCACCCCTCCACTTT. Encoded protein: CASSQVGGTYNSPLHF.

This clonotype was counted between two and nine times. Just one base apart from a much larger clone, this may be a read error. The chain has TRBV12-5 and TRBJ1-5; 9 bases are a match to TRBD1. This CDR3 has 16 amino acids. Germline V lookup: CDR1 LGHNT, CDR2 FRNRAP. The CDR3 region is CASGPGTGTGNQPQRF. CDR3 nucleotides: TGTGCTAGTGGCCCCGGGACAGGGACTGGCAATCAGCCCCAGCGTTTT.

This CDR3 is CASSHTSIGPYEQYF. Written as DNA, the CDR3 is TGTGCCAGCAGCCACACCTCGATCGGGCCATACGAGCAGTACTTC. The V and J genes are TRBV4-2 and TRBJ2-7, with unresolved D. This CDR3 is 15 amino acids long. The germline V and J ends were trimmed by 3 bases and 4 bases, with 16 bases remaining between them. Germline V gene data show CDR1 as LGHNA and CDR2 as YNFKEQ.

There are a few counts of this clonotype. This chain joins TRBV2 and TRBJ1-5; D is undetermined. CDR1 and CDR2 (germline): SNHLY, FYNNEI. V shed 5 bases and J shed 0 bases, with 14 bases lying between them. CDR3 length: 16 amino acids. The CDR3 loop reads CASSLSRGTSNQPQHF. The CDR3 DNA reads as TGTGCCAGCAGTTTATCCCGAGGAACTAGCAATCAGCCCCAGCATTTT.

This clonotype was seen ten or more times. The CDR3 region is CASSPGGGNYGYTF. The CDR3 coding sequence is TGTGCCAGCAGTCCAGGAGGGGGAAACTATGGCTACACCTTC. V is TRBV6-2 or TRBV6-3 and J is TRBJ1-2, with D perhaps TRBD1 (6 bases). V lost 5 bases to trimming and J lost 2 bases, with 12 bases between them. Germline-derived CDR1 and CDR2 are MNHEY and SVGEGT. The CDR3 extends over 14 amino acids.

The table lists this clonotype with many counts. CDR3 bases: TGTGCCAGCCCGGGACTAGCGGGAGCCAAAAACATTCAGTACTTC. This encodes CASPGLAGAKNIQYF. This rearrangement joins TRBV12-3 or TRBV12-4 to TRBJ2-4; 12 bases are shared with TRBD2. The junction had 2 bases not matched to a gene; V was cut back by 8 bases and J by 0 bases. The CDR3 runs 15 residues.

The table lists this clonotype with many counts. The V and J genes are TRBV29-1 and TRBJ2-7, with TRBD2 as a possible D gene (6 bases). Germline-derived CDR1 and CDR2 are SQVTM and ANQGSEA. The CDR3 covers 14 residues. Trimming pared 3 bases from V and 0 bases from J, leaving 12 bases between. The CDR3 loop is CSVDGGSDSYEQYF. The CDR3 DNA reads TGCAGCGTTGATGGAGGGAGCGACTCCTACGAGCAGTACTTC.

In its sample, this clonotype was seen many times. This rearrangement joins TRBV27 to TRBJ2-7, with D maybe TRBD1 (5 bases). V lost 6 bases, J lost 6 bases, and 15 bases lay in between. The germline V gene encodes CDR1 MNHEY and CDR2 SMNVEV (reference sequence). The CDR3 contains 13 residues. The CDR3 DNA follows: TGTGCCAGCAGATCTCAGGGAACGGGCGAGCAGTACTTC. Translation: CASRSQGTGEQYF.

This clonotype was counted ten times or more. The V gene is TRBV2, the J gene TRBJ2-7; 9 bases are shared with TRBD2. In germline, CDR1 is SNHLY, CDR2 FYNNEI. The CDR3 loop spans 16 amino acids. The V and J ends lost 6 bases and 3 bases, in that order; junction bases with no gene match: 12. CDR3: CASSRLVAGGLYEQYF. The CDR3 DNA sequence: TGTGCCAGCAGCCGGTTGGTTGCGGGAGGGCTCTACGAGCAGTACTTC.

This rearrangement joins TRBV9 to TRBJ2-7; 7 bases map to TRBD1. Germline V gene data show CDR1 as SGDLS and CDR2 as YYNGEE. The CDR3 extends over 16 amino acids. V was pared by 3 bases and J by 2 bases, with 11 bases of the junction left unmatched. This CDR3 is CASSASTGSRAYEQYF. In DNA form, the CDR3 reads TGTGCCAGCAGCGCGTCGACAGGGAGTCGTGCCTACGAGCAGTACTTC. Looking up the rest from reference TRBV9 and TRBJ2-7 gives the full variable domain: DSGVTQTPKHLITATGQRVTLRCSPRSGDLSVYWYQQSLDQGLQFLIQYYNGEERAKGNILERFSAQQFPDLHSELNLSSLELGDSALYFCASSASTGSRAYEQYFGPGTRLTVT.

This clonotype was seen at least ten times. The rearrangement joins TRBV6-2 or TRBV6-3 to TRBJ2-7, with 8 bases fitting TRBD2. CDR1 is MNHEY, CDR2 SVGEGT, per germline. V was pared by 7 bases and J by 2 bases, with 13 bases of the junction left unmatched. The CDR3 consists of 16 residues. CDR3 in amino acids: CASIRYLAGHTYEQYF. The CDR3, as DNA: TGTGCCAGCATCCGGTATCTAGCGGGTCATACCTACGAGCAGTACTTC.

There are many counts of this clonotype. The rearrangement joins TRBV30 to TRBJ1-1; TRBD1 is a possible D gene (5 bases). Trimming removed 3 bases at V and 5 bases at J, with 19 bases between. There are 15 residues in the CDR3. Germline CDR1 GTSNPN, CDR2 SVGIG (reference sequence). The CDR3 coding sequence is TGTGCCTGGAGCCCCGGGGGGGGAAGTCGGACTGAAGCTTTCTTT. Translation: CAWSPGGGSRTEAFF. Variable domain in full (rest from reference TRBV30 and TRBJ1-1): SQTIHQWPATLVQPVGSPLSLECTVEGTSNPNLYWYRQAAGRGLQLLFYSVGIGQISSEVPQNLSASRPQDRQFILSSKKLLLSDSGFYLCAWSPGGGSRTEAFFGQGTRLTVV.

This clonotype was recorded many times. The gene calls are TRBV6-5 and TRBJ1-5; D gene ambiguous. This CDR3 spans 15 amino acids. Per germline, CDR1 MNHEY and CDR2 SVGAGI. The V end lost 2 bases, the J end lost 2 bases, and 10 bases lay between the germline ends. As DNA, the CDR3 is TGTGCCAGCAGTTACCCCGGCCAGGGCAATCAGCCCCAGCATTTT. This sequence encodes CASSYPGQGNQPQHF.